This T cell receptor beta chain was found in a study of T-cell memory formation after mild COVID-19. Turning to the study itself: In these data, TCR clusters were largely donor specific. Study results and limitations: The study found contracting CD4+ clones mainly in CM and EM and contracting CD8+ clones in EMRA. Several responding clones turned up in pre-infection memory, indicating that cross-reactive memory may have taken part.

Comments on this clonotype: Its antigen is currently unknown.

The V end was cut by 5 bases, the J end by 10 bases, with 15 bases between. The CDR3 is 14 residues long. TCRdb fed the 5' RACE reads into MiXCR, producing one record per CDR3 protein. The sample records around 250,000 distinct CDR3 sequences, roughly a sixth being singletons. The sequenced material came from PBMCs or a T cell subset sorted from them (not recorded which). This chain uses TRBV12-3 or TRBV12-4 with TRBJ1-6; a possible D gene is TRBD1 (6 bases). The receptor's source is a man younger than 35 who had mild COVID-19 (a few samples of this study predate the infection). Cell type and time point are not known. The CDR3 sequence is CASSLPGGGSPLHF. As DNA, the CDR3 is TGTGCCAGCAGTCTCCCGGGGGGCGGATCACCCCTCCACTTT.